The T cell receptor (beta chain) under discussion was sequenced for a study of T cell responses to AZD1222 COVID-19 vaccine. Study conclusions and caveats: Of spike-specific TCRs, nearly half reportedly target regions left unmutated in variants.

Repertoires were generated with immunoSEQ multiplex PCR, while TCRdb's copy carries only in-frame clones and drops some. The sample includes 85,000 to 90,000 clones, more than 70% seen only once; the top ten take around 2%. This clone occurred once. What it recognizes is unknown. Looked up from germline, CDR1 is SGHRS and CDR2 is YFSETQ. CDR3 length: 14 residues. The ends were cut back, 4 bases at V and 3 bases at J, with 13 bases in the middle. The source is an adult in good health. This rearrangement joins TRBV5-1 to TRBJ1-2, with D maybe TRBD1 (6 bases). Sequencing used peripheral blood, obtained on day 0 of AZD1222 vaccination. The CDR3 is CASSPLAGDYGYTF. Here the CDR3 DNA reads TGCGCCAGCAGCCCCCTGGCAGGGGACTATGGCTACACCTTC.